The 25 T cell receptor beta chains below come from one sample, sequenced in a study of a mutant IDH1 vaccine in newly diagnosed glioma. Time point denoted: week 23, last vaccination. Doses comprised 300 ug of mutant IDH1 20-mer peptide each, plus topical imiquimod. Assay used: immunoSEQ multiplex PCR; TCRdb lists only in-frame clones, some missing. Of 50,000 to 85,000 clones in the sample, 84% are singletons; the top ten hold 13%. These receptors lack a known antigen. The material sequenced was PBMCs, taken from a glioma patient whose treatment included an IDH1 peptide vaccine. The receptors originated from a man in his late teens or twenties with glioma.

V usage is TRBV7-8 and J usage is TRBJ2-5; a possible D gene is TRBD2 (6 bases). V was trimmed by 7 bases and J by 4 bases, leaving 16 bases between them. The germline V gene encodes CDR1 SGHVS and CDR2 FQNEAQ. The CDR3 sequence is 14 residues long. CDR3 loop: CASTLIRGGETQYF. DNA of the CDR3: TGTGCCAGCACCCTCATACGGGGAGGAGAGACCCAGTACTTC. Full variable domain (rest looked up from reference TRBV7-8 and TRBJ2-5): GAGVSQSPRYKVAKRGQDVALRCDPISGHVSLFWYQQALGQGPEFLTYFQNEAQLDKSGLPSDRFFAERPEGSVSTLKIQRTQQEDSAVYLCASTLIRGGETQYFGPGTRLLVL.

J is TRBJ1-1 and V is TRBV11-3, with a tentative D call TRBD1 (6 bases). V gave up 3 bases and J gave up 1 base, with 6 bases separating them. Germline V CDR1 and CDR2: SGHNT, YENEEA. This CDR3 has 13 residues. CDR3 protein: CASSLTGNTEAFF. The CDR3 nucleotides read TGTGCCAGCAGCTTGACAGGGAACACTGAAGCTTTCTTT.

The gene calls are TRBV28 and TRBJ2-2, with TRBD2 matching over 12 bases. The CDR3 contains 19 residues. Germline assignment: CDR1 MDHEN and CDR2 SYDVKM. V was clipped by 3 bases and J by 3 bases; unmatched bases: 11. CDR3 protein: CASSFGLAGGPRDTGELFF. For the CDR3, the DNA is TGTGCCAGCAGTTTCGGGCTAGCGGGAGGGCCGAGGGACACCGGGGAGCTGTTTTTT.

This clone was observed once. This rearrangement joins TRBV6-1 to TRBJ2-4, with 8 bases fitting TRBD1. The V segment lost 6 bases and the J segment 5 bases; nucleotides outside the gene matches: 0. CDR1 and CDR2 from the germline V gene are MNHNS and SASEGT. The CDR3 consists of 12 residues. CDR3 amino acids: CASRTGENIQYF. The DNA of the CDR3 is TGTGCCAGCAGGACAGGGGAAAACATTCAGTACTTC.

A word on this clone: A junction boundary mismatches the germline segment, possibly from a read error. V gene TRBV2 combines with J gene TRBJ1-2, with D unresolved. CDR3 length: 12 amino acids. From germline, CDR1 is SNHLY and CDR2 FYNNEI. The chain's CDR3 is CASNQNNVASDF. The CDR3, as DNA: TGTGCCAGCAACCAAAACAATGTCGCTTCAGACTTC.

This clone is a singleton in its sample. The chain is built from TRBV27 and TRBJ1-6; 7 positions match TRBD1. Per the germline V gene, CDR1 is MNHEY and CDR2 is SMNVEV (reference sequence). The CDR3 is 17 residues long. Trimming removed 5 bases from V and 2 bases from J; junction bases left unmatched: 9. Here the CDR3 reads CASSPLRGPTYNSPLHF. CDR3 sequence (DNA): TGTGCCAGCAGTCCATTGAGGGGGCCGACCTATAATTCACCCCTCCACTTT.

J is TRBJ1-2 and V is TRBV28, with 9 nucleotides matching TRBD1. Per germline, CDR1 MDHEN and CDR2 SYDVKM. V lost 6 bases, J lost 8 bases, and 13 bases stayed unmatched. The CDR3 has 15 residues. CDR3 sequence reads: CASREGQGLRRGYTF. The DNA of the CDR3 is TGTGCCAGCAGGGAGGGACAGGGCCTTCGTCGCGGCTACACCTTC.

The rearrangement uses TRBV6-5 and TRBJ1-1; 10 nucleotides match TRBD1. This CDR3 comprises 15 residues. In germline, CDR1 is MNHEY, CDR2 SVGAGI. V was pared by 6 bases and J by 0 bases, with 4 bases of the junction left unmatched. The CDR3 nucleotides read TGTGCCAGCAGCTCCGGGACAGGGGTGAACACTGAAGCTTTCTTT. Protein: CASSSGTGVNTEAFF.

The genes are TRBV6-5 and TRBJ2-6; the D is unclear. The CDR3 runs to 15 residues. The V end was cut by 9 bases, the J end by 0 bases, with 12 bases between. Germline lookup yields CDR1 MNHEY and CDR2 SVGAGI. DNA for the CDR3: TGTGCCAGTGTCGACTGGTCCTCTGGGGCCAACGTCCTGACTTTC. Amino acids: CASVDWSSGANVLTF.

The CDR3, as DNA: TGTGCCAGCAGCGTAGCTGTAGGAACCTACGAGCAGTACTTC. This translates into CASSVAVGTYEQYF. The chain carries TRBV9 and TRBJ2-7, with D unresolved. Germline CDR1 is SGDLS and CDR2 is YYNGEE. Trimming shortened V by 0 bases and J by 2 bases, and 9 bases separated the two germline ends. CDR3 size: 14 residues.

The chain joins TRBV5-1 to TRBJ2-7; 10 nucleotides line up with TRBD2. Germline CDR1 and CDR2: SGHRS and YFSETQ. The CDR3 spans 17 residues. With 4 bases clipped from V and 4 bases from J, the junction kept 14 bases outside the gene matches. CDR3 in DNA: TGCGCCAGCAGCCCCAATCCCACGGGACTAGCGCTTTACGAGCAGTACTTC. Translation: CASSPNPTGLALYEQYF.

This CDR3 is CASSLDGTANTYGYTF. CDR3 nucleotides: TGCGCCAGCAGCTTGGACGGGACTGCCAACACCTATGGCTACACCTTC. This sequence joins TRBV5-1 and TRBJ1-2, with D tentatively TRBD1 (5 bases). Germline V CDR1 and CDR2: SGHRS, YFSETQ. V lost 0 bases and J lost 4, with 16 bases in between. The CDR3 sequence is 16 residues long.

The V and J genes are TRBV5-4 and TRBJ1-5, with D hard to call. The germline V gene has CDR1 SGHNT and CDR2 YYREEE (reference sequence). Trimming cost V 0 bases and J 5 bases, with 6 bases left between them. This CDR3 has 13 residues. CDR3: CASSLDSYQPQHF. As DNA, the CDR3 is TGTGCCAGCAGCTTGGACAGCTATCAGCCCCAGCATTTT.

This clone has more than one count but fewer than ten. The CDR3 protein is CASSQDRGYGSPLHF. The CDR3 DNA reads as TGCGCCAGCAGCCAAGATAGGGGTTATGGCTCACCCCTCCACTTT. The chain couples TRBV4-3 to TRBJ1-6; D perhaps matches TRBD1 (5 bases). This CDR3 region has 15 residues. Germline CDR1 reads LGHNA; CDR2 reads YSLEER. V lost 0 bases, J lost 10 bases, and 13 bases lay in between.

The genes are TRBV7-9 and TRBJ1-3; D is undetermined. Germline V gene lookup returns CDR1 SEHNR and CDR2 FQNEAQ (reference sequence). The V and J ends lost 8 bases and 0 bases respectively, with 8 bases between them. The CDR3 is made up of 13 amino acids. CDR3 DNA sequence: TGTGCCAGCCTTGAGAGCTCTGGAAACACCATATATTTT. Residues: CASLESSGNTIYF. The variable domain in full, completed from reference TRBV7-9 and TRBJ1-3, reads DTGVSQNPRHKITKRGQNVTFRCDPISEHNRLYWYRQTLGQGPEFLTYFQNEAQLEKSRLLSDRFSAERPKGSFSTLEIQRTEQGDSAMYLCASLESSGNTIYFGEGSWLTVV.

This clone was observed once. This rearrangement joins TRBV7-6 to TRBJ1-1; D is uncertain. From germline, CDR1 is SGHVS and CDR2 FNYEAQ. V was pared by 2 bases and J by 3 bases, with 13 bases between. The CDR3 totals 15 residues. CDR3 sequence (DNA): TGTGCCAGCAGCTTAACGGTAGGGCCGCACACTGAAGCTTTCTTT. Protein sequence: CASSLTVGPHTEAFF.

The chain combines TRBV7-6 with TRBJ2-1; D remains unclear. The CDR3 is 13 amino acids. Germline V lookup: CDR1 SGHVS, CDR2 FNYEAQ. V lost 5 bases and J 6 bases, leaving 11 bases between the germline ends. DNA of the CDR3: TGTGCCAGCAGCCCAAGCAGGTCCAATGAGCAGTTCTTC. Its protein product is CASSPSRSNEQFF.

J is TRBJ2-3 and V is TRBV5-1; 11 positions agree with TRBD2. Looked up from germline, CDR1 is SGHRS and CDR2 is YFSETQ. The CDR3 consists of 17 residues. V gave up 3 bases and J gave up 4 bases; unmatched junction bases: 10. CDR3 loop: CASSSAGTSGGPDTQYF. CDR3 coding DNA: TGCGCCAGCAGCTCGGCGGGAACTAGCGGGGGTCCAGATACGCAGTATTTT.

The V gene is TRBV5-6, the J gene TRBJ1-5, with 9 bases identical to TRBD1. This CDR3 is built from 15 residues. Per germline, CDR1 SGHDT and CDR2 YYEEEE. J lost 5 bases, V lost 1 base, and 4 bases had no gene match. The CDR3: CASSLRTGGHQPQHF. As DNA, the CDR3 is TGTGCCAGCAGCTTGCGAACAGGGGGCCATCAGCCCCAGCATTTT. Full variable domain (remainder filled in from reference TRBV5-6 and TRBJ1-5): DAGVTQSPTHLIKTRGQQVTLRCSPKSGHDTVSWYQQALGQGPQFIFQYYEEEERQRGNFPDRFSGHQFPNYSSELNVNALLLGDSALYLCASSLRTGGHQPQHFGDGTRLSIL.

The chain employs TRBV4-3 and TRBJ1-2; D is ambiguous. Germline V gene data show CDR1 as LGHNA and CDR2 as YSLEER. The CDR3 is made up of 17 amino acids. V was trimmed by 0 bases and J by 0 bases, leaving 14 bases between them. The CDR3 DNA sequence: TGCGCCAGCAGCCAAGATCTAACTCAAGAAACTAACTATGGCTACACCTTC. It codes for CASSQDLTQETNYGYTF.

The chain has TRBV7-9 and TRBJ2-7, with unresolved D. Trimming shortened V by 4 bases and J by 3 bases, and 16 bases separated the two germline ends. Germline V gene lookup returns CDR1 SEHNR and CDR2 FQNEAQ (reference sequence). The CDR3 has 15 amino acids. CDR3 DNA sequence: TGTGCCAGCAGCTCGGAACCCTCGGTCTTCTACGAGCAGTACTTC. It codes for CASSSEPSVFYEQYF.

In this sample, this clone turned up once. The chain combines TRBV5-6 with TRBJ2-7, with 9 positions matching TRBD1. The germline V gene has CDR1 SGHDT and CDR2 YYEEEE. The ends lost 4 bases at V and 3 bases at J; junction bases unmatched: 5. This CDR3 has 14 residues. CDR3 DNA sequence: TGTGCCAGCAGCCCGGGGACAGGGAGCTACGAGCAGTACTTC. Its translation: CASSPGTGSYEQYF.

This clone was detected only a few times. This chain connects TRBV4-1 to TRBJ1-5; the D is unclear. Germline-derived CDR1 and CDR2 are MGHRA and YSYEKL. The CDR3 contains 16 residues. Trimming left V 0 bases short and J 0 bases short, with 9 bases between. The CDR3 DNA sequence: TGCGCCAGCAGCCAAGAAGTGGGAATTAGCAATCAGCCCCAGCATTTT. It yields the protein CASSQEVGISNQPQHF.

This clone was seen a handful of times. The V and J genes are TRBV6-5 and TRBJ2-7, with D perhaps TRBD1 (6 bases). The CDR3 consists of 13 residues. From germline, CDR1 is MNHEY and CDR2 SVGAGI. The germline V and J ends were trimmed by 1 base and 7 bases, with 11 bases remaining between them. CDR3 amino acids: CASSYLAGEEQYF. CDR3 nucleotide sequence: TGTGCCAGCAGTTACTTGGCAGGGGAGGAGCAGTACTTC.

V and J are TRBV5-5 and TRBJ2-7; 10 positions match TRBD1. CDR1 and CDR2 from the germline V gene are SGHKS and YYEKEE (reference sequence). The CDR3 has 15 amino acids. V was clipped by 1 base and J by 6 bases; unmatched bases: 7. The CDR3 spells CASSLSVTGGAEQYF. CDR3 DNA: TGTGCCAGCAGCTTGAGTGTGACAGGGGGCGCCGAGCAGTACTTC.